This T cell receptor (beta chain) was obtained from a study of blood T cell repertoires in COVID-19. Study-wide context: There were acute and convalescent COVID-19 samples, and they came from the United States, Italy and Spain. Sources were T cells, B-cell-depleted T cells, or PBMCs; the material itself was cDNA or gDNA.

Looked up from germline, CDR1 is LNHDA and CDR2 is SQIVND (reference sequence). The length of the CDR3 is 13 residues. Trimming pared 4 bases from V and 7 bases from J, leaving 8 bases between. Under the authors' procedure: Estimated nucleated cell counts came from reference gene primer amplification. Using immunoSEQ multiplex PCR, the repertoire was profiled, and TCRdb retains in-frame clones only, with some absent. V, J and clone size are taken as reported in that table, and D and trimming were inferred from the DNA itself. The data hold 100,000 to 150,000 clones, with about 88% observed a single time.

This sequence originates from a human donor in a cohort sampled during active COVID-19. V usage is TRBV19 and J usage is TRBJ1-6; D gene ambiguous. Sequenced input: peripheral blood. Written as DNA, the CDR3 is TGTGCCAGTAGTACGGCAGGAAATTCACCCCTCCACTTT. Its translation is CASSTAGNSPLHF.